This T cell receptor (beta chain) was captured by sequencing in a study of cytomegalovirus exposure and HLA in healthy donors. Study-level findings and limits: Looking again later, the authors saw that most CMV-associated TCR beta chains seemed HLA-restricted. Reports indicated that the classifier achieved high specificity and sensitivity in diagnosing cytomegalovirus status. The authors listed some 150 TCR beta chains as cytomegalovirus-associated.

Concerning this clone: Its antigen remains unidentified.

It was healthy bone marrow donors who served as donors. The CDR3 contains 13 residues. Trimming took off 5 bases at V and 2 bases at J, with 9 bases between the two ends. Per the germline V gene, CDR1 is SNHLY and CDR2 is FYNNEI. The PCR employed 60 Vbeta primers together with 13 Jbeta primers. Assay: immunoSEQ multiplex PCR; the TCRdb copy retains only in-frame clones and omits some. This table holds about 120,000 clones, approximately 80% found once. The specimen sequenced was PBMCs. This sequence originates from a woman between 18 and 30 years old in good health and CMV-seropositive. V is TRBV2 and J is TRBJ2-5; D not certain. The CDR3 nucleotides read TGTGCCAGCAGTCCTAGGCGGCAAGAGACCCAGTACTTC. This codes for CASSPRRQETQYF.